These 16 T cell receptor beta chains originate from one sample sequenced in a study of CD8 T cells in ankylosing spondylitis. Overall study findings and caveats: Ankylosing spondylitis blood seemed to carry a telltale TCR beta motif made of fewer than 10 highly homologous variants.

TCRdb re-called the 5' RACE reads through MiXCR, storing one row per CDR3 protein. The sample has roughly 370,000 distinct CDR3 sequences, about 20% seen once. These TCRs are of unknown antigen specificity. The source material was blood, either unsorted or a sorted T cell fraction (not recorded which). The receptors originated from a male donor with ankylosing spondylitis.

This clonotype has a handful of counts. The chain joins TRBV5-5 to TRBJ2-1; D gene ambiguous. Germline CDR1 and CDR2: SGHKS and YYEKEE (reference sequence). CDR3 length: 15 amino acids. V was trimmed by 10 bases and J by 2 bases, leaving 19 bases between them. CDR3 nucleotide sequence: TGTGCCTGCGCTATTCAGTCCACGACCTACAATGAGCAGTTCTTC. Its protein product is CACAIQSTTYNEQFF.

The rearrangement links TRBV5-1 to TRBJ1-4, with 8 bases that match TRBD1. CDR3 length: 14 residues. In germline, CDR1 is SGHRS, CDR2 YFSETQ. The J segment lost 7 bases and the V segment lost 4 bases, leaving 6 bases of the junction unmatched. The CDR3 coding sequence is TGCGCCAGCAGCCCGGGACAGGTTGCTGAAAAACTGTTTTTT. It is translated as CASSPGQVAEKLFF.

This clonotype was seen only a few times. The genes are TRBV28 and TRBJ2-7; D might be TRBD1 or TRBD2, each matching 5 bases. Trimming left V 6 bases short and J 2 bases short, with 14 bases between. The length of the CDR3 is 14 residues. CDR1 MDHEN and CDR2 SYDVKM come from the germline V gene. The CDR3 sequence is CASRGTASPYEQYF. The CDR3 region has the DNA TGTGCCAGCAGGGGGACGGCGAGCCCCTACGAGCAGTACTTC.

This clonotype has just a few counts. This chain connects TRBV5-1 to TRBJ2-5, with D perhaps matching TRBD2 (6 bases). CDR3 length: 15 amino acids. Looked up from germline, CDR1 is SGHRS and CDR2 is YFSETQ. Trimming cost V 0 bases and J 2 bases, with 11 bases left between them. The DNA of the CDR3 is TGCGCCAGCAGCTTGGTTCAGCGGGCTCAAGAGACCCAGTACTTC. Encoded protein: CASSLVQRAQETQYF.

J is TRBJ2-2 and V is TRBV5-1; 13 bases match TRBD2. Germline CDR1 and CDR2: SGHRS and YFSETQ. Germline trimming cut 7 bases from V and 0 bases from J; bases unmatched to any gene: 6. This CDR3 has 17 residues. In DNA form, the CDR3 reads TGCGCCAGCGACAGACTAGCGGGAGGCACGAACACCGGGGAGCTGTTTTTT. It codes for CASDRLAGGTNTGELFF.

This clonotype has just one count. The chain combines TRBV7-8 with TRBJ1-5; D is undetermined. CDR3 length equals 15 residues. V shed 5 bases and J shed 4 bases, with 15 bases lying between them. Germline CDR1 SGHVS, CDR2 FQNEAQ. The CDR3: CASSPSSLGNQPQHF. The CDR3 DNA reads as TGTGCCAGCAGCCCGAGCTCGTTGGGGAATCAGCCCCAGCATTTT.

The chain couples TRBV24-1 to TRBJ2-1; tentatively, D is TRBD2 (6 bases). V was shortened by 4 bases and J by 2 bases, with 11 bases between the two germline ends. CDR1 is KGHDR and CDR2 is SFDVKD in the germline V gene. The CDR3 contains 15 residues. This chain's CDR3 is CATSEGGTPYNEQFF. In DNA, the CDR3 is TGTGCCACCAGTGAGGGGGGAACCCCCTACAATGAGCAGTTCTTC.

This clonotype showed up just once. The rearrangement uses TRBV19 and TRBJ1-5; tentatively, D is TRBD1 (5 bases). The germline V and J ends were trimmed by 5 bases and 0 bases, with 17 bases remaining between them. Germline V gives CDR1 LNHDA, CDR2 SQIVND (reference sequence). This CDR3 comprises 17 residues. The CDR3: CASSLRGTAYSNQPQHF. The CDR3 region has the DNA TGTGCCAGTAGTTTGAGAGGGACCGCATATAGCAATCAGCCCCAGCATTTT. The full variable domain, in which reference TRBV19 and TRBJ1-5 provide the parts outside the CDR3, is DGGITQSPKYLFRKEGQNVTLSCEQNLNHDAMYWYRQDPGQGLRLIYYSQIVNDFQKGDIAEGYSVSREKKESFPLTVTSAQKNPTAFYLCASSLRGTAYSNQPQHFGDGTRLSIL.

The chain employs TRBV5-1 and TRBJ2-2; TRBD2 might be the D (5 bases). Trimming took off 4 bases at V and 1 base at J, with 14 bases between the two ends. The CDR3 contains 16 residues. Germline lookup yields CDR1 SGHRS and CDR2 YFSETQ. CDR3 DNA sequence: TGCGCCAGCAGCCGGTCCCTGGCGGGGAACACCGGGGAGCTGTTTTTT. It is translated as CASSRSLAGNTGELFF.

V gene TRBV5-1 combines with J gene TRBJ2-7, with 11 bases that match TRBD2. This CDR3 spans 15 amino acids. The germline V gene has CDR1 SGHRS and CDR2 YFSETQ. V was clipped by 4 bases and J by 5 bases; unmatched bases: 8. In nucleotides, the CDR3 is TGCGCCAGCAGCGCAACTAGCGGGAGTCTCCACGAGCAGTACTTC. Translating it yields CASSATSGSLHEQYF.

This clonotype was seen a handful of times. The chain carries TRBV28 and TRBJ1-5; D remains unclear. This CDR3 has 14 amino acids. CDR1 and CDR2 (germline): MDHEN, SYDVKM. The V gene lost 4 bases and the J gene lost 3 bases, with 10 bases spanning the gap. The CDR3 spells CASSSAQTNQPQHF. The CDR3 coding sequence is TGTGCCAGCAGTTCAGCACAAACCAATCAGCCCCAGCATTTT.

This clonotype was picked up a small number of times. Written as DNA, the CDR3 is TGTGCCAGCAGTTCGGCGGGAGCCGATACGCAGTATTTT. Encoded protein: CASSSAGADTQYF. The chain joins TRBV6-5 to TRBJ2-3; 7 nucleotides align to TRBD2. V shed 4 bases and J 6 bases; nucleotides not matched to a gene: 4. Germline V gene data show CDR1 as MNHEY and CDR2 as SVGAGI. The CDR3 is 13 amino acids.

The genes are TRBV5-5 and TRBJ2-1; D is undetermined. This CDR3 is built from 14 residues. From germline, CDR1 is SGHKS and CDR2 YYEKEE (reference sequence). With 4 bases removed from V and 6 bases from J, the gap between germline ends came to 14 bases. In nucleotides, the CDR3 is TGTGCCAGCAGCCTTATCCCTCGGGCCAATGAGCAGTTCTTC. This encodes CASSLIPRANEQFF.

This clonotype was counted only a few times. The rearrangement links TRBV6-5 to TRBJ1-4; no definite D call. This CDR3 has 12 residues. Germline V gene data show CDR1 as MNHEY and CDR2 as SVGAGI. The V gene lost 2 bases and the J gene lost 8 bases, with 6 bases spanning the gap. The chain's CDR3 is CASSYLGEKLFF. DNA for the CDR3: TGTGCCAGCAGTTACCTGGGGGAAAAACTGTTTTTT.

The V call is TRBV20-1, the J call TRBJ1-2, with D unresolved. Germline V gene sequence: CDR1 DFQATT, CDR2 SNEGSKA (reference sequence). With 0 bases removed from V and 3 bases from J, the gap between germline ends came to 2 bases. The CDR3 consists of 11 residues. CDR3 DNA: TGCAGTGCTAGAGATGACTATGGCTACACCTTC. This translates into CSARDDYGYTF.

The chain combines TRBV29-1 with TRBJ2-1; unclear D gene. Trimming shortened V by 4 bases and J by 5 bases, and 6 bases separated the two germline ends. The germline V gene encodes CDR1 SQVTM and CDR2 ANQGSEA. CDR3 length: 11 amino acids. The CDR3 nucleotides are TGCAGCGTTGCAGGTAACAATGAGCAGTTCTTC. Its translation is CSVAGNNEQFF.